This T cell receptor beta chain was identified in a study of Graves' ophthalmopathy and Graves' hyperthyroidism. Trimming took 7 bases from V and 4 from J; bases not matched to a gene: 13. The CDR3 is made up of 15 amino acids. Germline values: CDR1 MNHEY, CDR2 SVGEGT. In this sample, this clonotype turned up many times. CDR3 regions of TCR beta were amplified from RNA transcripts. After a first-round RT-PCR with HTBI primers, a second-round multiplex PCR was run. TCRdb itself ran the multiplex PCR reads through MiXCR, one entry per CDR3 protein. Among nearly 400,000 distinct CDR3 sequences, 15% to 20% were seen once, and the ten largest hold around 1.5%.

Sequencing was carried out using peripheral blood. The chain couples TRBV6-2 or TRBV6-3 to TRBJ2-7, with TRBD2 matching over 7 bases. This sequence was found in a young woman with Graves' ophthalmopathy. The CDR3 reads CASTLVGGSRYEQYF. The CDR3 DNA reads as TGTGCCAGCACTCTAGTGGGAGGGAGTCGATACGAGCAGTACTTC.